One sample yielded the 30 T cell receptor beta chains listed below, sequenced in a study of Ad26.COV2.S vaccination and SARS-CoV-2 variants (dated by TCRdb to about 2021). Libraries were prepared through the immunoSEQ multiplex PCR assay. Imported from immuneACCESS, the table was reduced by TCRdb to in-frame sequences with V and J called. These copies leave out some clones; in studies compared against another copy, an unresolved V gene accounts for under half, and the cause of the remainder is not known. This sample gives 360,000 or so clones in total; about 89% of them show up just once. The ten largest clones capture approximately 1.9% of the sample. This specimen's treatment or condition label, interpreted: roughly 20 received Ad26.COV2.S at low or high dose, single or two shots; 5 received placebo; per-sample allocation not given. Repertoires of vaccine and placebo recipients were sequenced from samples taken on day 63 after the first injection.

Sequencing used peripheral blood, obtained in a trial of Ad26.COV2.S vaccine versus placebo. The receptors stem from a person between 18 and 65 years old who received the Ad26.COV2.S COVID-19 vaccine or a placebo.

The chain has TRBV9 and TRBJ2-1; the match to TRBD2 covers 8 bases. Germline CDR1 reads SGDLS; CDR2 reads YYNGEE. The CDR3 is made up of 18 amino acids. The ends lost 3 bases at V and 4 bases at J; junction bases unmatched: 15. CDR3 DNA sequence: TGTGCCAGCAGCGCCCCCCCGCGGGTAGCGGGAATTTACAATGAGCAGTTCTTC. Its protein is CASSAPPRVAGIYNEQFF. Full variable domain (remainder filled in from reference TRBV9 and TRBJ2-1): DSGVTQTPKHLITATGQRVTLRCSPRSGDLSVYWYQQSLDQGLQFLIQYYNGEERAKGNILERFSAQQFPDLHSELNLSSLELGDSALYFCASSAPPRVAGIYNEQFFGPGTRLTVL.

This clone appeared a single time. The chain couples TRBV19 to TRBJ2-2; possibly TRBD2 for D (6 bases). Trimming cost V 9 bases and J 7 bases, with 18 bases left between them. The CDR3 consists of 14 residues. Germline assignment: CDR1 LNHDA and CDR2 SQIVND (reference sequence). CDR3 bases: TGTGCCAGCCACGGGGGTGGTCGGATCGGGGAGCTGTTTTTT. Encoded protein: CASHGGGRIGELFF.

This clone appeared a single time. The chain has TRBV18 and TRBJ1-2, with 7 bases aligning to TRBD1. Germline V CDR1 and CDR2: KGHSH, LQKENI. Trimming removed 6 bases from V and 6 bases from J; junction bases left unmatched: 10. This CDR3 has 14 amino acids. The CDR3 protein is CASSQGQVGDGYTF. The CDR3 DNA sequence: TGTGCCAGCTCGCAAGGACAGGTGGGGGATGGCTACACCTTC.

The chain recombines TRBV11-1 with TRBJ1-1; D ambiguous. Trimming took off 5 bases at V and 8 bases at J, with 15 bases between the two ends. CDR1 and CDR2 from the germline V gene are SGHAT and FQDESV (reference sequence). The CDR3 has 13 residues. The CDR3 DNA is TGTGCCAGCAGCCCCCCTGGTTTGGGAGAAGCTTTCTTT. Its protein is CASSPPGLGEAFF.

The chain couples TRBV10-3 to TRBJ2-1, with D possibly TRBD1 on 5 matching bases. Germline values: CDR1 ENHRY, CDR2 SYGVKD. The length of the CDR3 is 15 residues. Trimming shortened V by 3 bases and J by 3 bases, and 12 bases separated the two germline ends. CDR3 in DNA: TGTGCCATCAGTGAACAGGACGGGTACTACAATGAGCAGTTCTTC. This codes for CAISEQDGYYNEQFF.

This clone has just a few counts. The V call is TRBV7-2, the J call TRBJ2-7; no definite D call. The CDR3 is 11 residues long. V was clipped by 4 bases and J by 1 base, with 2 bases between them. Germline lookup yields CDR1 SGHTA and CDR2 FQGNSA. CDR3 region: CASSWSYEQYF. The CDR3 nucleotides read TGTGCCAGCAGCTGGTCCTACGAGCAGTACTTC. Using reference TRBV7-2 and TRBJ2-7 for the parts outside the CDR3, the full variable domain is GAGVSQSPSNKVTEKGKDVELRCDPISGHTALYWYRQSLGQGLEFLIYFQGNSAPDKSGLPSDRFSAERTGGSVSTLTIQRTQQEDSAVYLCASSWSYEQYFGPGTRLTVT.

This CDR3 reads CASSPRTSGRPSYEQYF. In nucleotides, the CDR3 is TGTGCCAGTAGTCCAAGGACTAGCGGGAGGCCCTCCTACGAGCAGTACTTC. The chain is built from TRBV19 and TRBJ2-7; 14 bases line up with TRBD2. Germline CDR1 LNHDA, CDR2 SQIVND (reference sequence). The CDR3 contains 17 residues. V lost 5 bases and J lost 0; bases outside the gene matches: 6.

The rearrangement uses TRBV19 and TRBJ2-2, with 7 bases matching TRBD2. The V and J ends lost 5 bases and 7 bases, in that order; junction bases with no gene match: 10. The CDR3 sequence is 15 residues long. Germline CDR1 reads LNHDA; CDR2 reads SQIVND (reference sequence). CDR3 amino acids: CASSLGGSMIGELFF. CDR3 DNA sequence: TGTGCCAGTAGTCTTGGCGGGAGTATGATCGGGGAGCTGTTTTTT.

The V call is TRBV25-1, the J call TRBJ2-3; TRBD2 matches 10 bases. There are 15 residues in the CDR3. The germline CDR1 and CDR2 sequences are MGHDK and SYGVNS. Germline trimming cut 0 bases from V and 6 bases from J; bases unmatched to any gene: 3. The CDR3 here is CASSEYQREGDTQYF. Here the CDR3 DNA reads TGTGCCAGCAGTGAATACCAGCGGGAGGGCGATACGCAGTATTTT.

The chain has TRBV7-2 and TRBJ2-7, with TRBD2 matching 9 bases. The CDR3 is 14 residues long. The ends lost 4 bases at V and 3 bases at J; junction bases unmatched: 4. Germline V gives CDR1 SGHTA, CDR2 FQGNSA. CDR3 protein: CASSSSSGVYEQYF. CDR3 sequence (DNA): TGTGCCAGCAGCTCATCTAGCGGGGTCTACGAGCAGTACTTC.

CDR3 nucleotides: TGTGCCAGCAGATCAGAATGGGGGGAAACTGGGGCCAACGTCCTGACTTTC. Protein sequence: CASRSEWGETGANVLTF. The chain links TRBV25-1 to TRBJ2-6, with D perhaps matching TRBD2 (6 bases). The CDR3 contains 17 residues. Germline CDR1 is MGHDK and CDR2 is SYGVNS. The V gene lost 6 bases and the J gene lost 2 bases, with 17 bases spanning the gap.

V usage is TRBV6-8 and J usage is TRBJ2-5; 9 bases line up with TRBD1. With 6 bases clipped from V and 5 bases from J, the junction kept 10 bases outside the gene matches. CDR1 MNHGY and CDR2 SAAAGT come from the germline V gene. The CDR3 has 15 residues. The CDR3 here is CASSGTGGFGETQYF. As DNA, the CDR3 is TGTGCCAGCAGCGGTACAGGGGGCTTCGGCGAGACCCAGTACTTC.

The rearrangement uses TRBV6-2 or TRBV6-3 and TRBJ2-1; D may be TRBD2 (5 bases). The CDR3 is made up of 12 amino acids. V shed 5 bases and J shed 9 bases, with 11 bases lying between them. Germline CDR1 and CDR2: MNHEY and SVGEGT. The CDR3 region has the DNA TGTGCCAGCAGTACCGTAGGGAGTGAGCAGTTCTTC. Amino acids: CASSTVGSEQFF.

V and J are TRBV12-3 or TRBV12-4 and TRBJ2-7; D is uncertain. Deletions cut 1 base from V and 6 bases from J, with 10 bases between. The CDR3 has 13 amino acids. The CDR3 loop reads CASSLDSTGEQYF. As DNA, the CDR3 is TGTGCCAGCAGTTTAGACAGTACTGGCGAGCAGTACTTC.

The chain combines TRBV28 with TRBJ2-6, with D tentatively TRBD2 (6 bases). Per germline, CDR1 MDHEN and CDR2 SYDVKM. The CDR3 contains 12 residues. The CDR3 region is CVGGSGANVLTF. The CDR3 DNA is TGTGTCGGGGGCTCTGGGGCCAACGTCCTGACTTTC.

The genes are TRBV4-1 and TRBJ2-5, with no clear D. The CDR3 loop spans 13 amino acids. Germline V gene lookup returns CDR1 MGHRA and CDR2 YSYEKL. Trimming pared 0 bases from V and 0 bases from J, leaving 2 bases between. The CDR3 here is CASSQDNQETQYF. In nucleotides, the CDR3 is TGCGCCAGCAGCCAAGACAACCAAGAGACCCAGTACTTC.

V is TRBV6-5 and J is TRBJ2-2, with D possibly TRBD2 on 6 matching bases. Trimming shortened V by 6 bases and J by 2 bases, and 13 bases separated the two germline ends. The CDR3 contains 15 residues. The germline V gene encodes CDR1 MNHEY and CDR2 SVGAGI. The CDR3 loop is CASSPGLINTGELFF. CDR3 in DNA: TGTGCCAGCAGCCCCGGACTAATAAACACCGGGGAGCTGTTTTTT.

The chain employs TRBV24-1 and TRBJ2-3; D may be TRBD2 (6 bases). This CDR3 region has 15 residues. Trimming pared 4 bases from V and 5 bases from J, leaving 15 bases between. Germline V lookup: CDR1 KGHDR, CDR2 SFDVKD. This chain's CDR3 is CATSEGGQGGDTQYF. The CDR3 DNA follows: TGTGCCACCAGTGAGGGTGGGCAGGGAGGAGATACGCAGTATTTT.

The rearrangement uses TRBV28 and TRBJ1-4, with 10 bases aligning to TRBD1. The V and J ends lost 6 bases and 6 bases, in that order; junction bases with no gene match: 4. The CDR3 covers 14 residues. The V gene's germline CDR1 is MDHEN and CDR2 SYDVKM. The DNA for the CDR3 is TGTGCCAGCAGCCAGACAGGGGGCGATGAAAAACTGTTTTTT. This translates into CASSQTGGDEKLFF. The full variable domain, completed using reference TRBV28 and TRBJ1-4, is DVKVTQSSRYLVKRTGEKVFLECVQDMDHENMFWYRQDPGLGLRLIYFSYDVKMKEKGDIPEGYSVSREKKERFSLILESASTNQTSMYLCASSQTGGDEKLFFGSGTQLSVL.

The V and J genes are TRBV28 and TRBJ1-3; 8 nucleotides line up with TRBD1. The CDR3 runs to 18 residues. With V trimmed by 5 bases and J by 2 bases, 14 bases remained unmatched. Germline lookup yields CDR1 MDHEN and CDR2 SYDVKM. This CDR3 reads CASSPWTGTRATGNTIYF. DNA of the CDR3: TGTGCCAGCAGTCCCTGGACAGGGACTCGCGCCACTGGAAACACCATATATTTT.

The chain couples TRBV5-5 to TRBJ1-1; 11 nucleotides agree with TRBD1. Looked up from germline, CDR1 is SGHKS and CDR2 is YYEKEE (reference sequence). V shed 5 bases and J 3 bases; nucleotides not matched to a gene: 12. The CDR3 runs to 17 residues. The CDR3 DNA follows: TGTGCCAGCAGACCGGACAGGGGGCGCTTATCGGACACTGAAGCTTTCTTT. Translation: CASRPDRGRLSDTEAFF.

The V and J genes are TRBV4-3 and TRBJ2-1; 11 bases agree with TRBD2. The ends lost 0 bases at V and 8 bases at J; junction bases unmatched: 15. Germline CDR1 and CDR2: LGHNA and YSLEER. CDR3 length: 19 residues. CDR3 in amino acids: CASSQDQEETSGSVHEQFF. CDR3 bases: TGCGCCAGCAGCCAAGATCAGGAGGAAACTAGCGGGAGTGTCCATGAGCAGTTCTTC.

The CDR3 protein is CASTHRADANTGELFF. CDR3 sequence (DNA): TGCGCCAGCACCCATCGAGCGGATGCGAACACCGGGGAGCTGTTTTTT. This chain uses TRBV5-1 with TRBJ2-2; possible D gene TRBD2, 5 bases. V lost 6 bases to trimming and J lost 0 bases, with 15 bases between them. The germline gives CDR1 SGHRS, CDR2 YFSETQ. This CDR3 region has 16 residues.

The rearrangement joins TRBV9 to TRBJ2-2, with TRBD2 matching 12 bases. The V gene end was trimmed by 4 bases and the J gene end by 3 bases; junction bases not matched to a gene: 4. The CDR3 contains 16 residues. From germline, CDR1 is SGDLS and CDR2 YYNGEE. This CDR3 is CASSLWTSGDTGELFF. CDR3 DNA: TGTGCCAGCAGCCTCTGGACTAGCGGGGACACCGGGGAGCTGTTTTTT.

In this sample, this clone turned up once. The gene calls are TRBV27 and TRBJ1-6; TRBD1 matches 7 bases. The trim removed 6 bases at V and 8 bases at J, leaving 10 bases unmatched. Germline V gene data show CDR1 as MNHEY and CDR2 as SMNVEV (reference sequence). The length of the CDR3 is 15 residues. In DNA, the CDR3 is TGTGCCAGCAGCCCTACCTGGGACAGATATTCACCCCTCCACTTT. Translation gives CASSPTWDRYSPLHF.

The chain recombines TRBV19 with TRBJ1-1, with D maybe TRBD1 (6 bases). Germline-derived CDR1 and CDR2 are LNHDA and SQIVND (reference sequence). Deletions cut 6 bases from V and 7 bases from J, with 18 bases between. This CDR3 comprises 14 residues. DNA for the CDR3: TGTGCCAGTAGGAAACAACAGGGCCTTTTTGAAGCTTTCTTT. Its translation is CASRKQQGLFEAFF.

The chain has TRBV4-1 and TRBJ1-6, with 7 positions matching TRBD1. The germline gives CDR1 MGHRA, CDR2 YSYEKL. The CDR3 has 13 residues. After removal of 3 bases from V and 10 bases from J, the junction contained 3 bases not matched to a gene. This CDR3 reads CASSQGTVSPLHF. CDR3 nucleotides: TGCGCCAGCAGCCAGGGGACAGTCTCACCCCTCCACTTT.

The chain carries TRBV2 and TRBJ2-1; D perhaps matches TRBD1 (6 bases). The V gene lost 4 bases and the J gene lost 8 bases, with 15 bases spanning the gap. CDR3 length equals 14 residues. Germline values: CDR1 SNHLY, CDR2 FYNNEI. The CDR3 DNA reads TGTGCCAGCAGTGGTAACAGGGTAGTGGATGAGCAGTTCTTC. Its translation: CASSGNRVVDEQFF.

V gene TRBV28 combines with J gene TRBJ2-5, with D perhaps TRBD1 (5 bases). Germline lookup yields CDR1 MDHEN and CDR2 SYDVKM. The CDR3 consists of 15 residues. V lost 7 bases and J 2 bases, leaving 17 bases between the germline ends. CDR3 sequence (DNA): TGTGCCAGCAAGGAAGGGGCCATCCTACAAGAGACCCAGTACTTC. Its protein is CASKEGAILQETQYF.

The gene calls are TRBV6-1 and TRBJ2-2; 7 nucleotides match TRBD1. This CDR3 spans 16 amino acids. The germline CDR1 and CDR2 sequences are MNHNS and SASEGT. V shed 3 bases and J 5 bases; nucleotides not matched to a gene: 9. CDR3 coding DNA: TGTGCCAGCAGTGAGACCCAGGGACAGCTGACCGGGGAGCTGTTTTTT. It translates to CASSETQGQLTGELFF.